Given below is one T cell receptor beta chain in context. The antigen remains unidentified. TCRdb re-called the 5' RACE reads through MiXCR, storing one row per CDR3 protein. In the table there are tens of thousands of distinct CDR3 sequences, over 15% of which are singletons. Germline CDR1 DFQATT, CDR2 SNEGSKA (reference sequence). This CDR3 spans 15 amino acids. J was trimmed by 0 bases and V by 0 bases; bases with no gene match: 5. The sample is drawn from a study of T-cell memory formation after mild COVID-19. The study, taken as a whole, reports: Day 15 to 85 contractors were CD4/CD8 balanced; later expanders leaned CD4+.

The sequencing sample was made of PBMCs or a T cell subset sorted from them (not recorded which). The origin of this receptor is an adult woman who had mild COVID-19 (a few samples of this study predate the infection). Cell type and time point are not known. This chain joins TRBV20-1 and TRBJ2-7, with TRBD1 matching over 7 bases. The CDR3 DNA sequence: TGCAGTGCTAGAGATCTCAGGGGGAGCTCCTACGAGCAGTACTTC. It is translated as CSARDLRGSSYEQYF.